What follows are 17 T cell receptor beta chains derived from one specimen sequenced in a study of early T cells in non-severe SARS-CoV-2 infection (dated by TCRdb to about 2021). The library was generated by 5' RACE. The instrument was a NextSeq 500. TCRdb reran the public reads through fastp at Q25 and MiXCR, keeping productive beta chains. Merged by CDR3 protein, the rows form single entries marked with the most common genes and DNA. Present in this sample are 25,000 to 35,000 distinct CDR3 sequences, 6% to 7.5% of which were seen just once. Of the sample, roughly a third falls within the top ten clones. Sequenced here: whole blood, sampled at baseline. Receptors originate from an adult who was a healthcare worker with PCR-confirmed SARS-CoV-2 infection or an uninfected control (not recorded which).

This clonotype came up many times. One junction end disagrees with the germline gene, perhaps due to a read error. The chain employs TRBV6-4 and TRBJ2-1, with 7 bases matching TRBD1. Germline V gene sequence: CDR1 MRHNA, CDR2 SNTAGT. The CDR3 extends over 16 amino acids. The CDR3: CARSDSEAGGHNEQFF. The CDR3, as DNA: TGTGCCAGAAGTGACTCGGAGGCAGGGGGACACAATGAGCAGTTCTTC.

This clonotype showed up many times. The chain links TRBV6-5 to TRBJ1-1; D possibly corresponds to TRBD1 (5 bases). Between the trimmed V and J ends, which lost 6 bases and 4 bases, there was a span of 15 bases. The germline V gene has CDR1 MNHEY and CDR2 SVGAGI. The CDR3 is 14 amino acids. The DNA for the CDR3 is TGTGCCAGCAGGGCCGGGGGGAGTGCCACTGAAGCTTTCTTT. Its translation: CASRAGGSATEAFF.

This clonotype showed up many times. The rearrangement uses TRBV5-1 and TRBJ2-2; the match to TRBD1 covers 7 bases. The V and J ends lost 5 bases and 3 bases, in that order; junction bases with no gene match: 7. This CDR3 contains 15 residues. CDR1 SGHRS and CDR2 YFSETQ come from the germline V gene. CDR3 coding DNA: TGCGCCAGCAGTCCTACAGGGGTGGACACCGGGGAGCTGTTTTTT. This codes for CASSPTGVDTGELFF.

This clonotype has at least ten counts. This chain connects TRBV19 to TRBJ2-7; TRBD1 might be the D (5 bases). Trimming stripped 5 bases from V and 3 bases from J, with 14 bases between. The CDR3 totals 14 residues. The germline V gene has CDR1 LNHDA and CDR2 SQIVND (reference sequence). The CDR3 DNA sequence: TGTGCCAGTAGTCCTGGACAATCGAGCTACGAGCAGTACTTC. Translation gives CASSPGQSSYEQYF.

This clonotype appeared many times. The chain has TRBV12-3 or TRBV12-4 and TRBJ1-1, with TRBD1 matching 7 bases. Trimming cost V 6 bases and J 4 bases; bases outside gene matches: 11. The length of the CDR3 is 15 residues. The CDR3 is CASRLTGATGTEAFF. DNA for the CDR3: TGTGCCAGCAGACTTACAGGGGCCACCGGCACTGAAGCTTTCTTT.

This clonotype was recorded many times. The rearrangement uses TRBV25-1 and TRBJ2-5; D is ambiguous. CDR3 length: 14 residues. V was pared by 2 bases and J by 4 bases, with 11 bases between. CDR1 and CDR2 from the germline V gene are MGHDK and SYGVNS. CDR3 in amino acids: CASSEPIGLETQYF. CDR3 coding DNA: TGTGCCAGCAGTGAACCAATAGGTTTAGAGACCCAGTACTTC.

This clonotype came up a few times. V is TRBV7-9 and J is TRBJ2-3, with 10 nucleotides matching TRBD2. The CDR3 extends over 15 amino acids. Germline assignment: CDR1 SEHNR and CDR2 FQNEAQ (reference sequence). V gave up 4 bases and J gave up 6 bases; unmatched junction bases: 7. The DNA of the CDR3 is TGTGCCAGCAGCTCCACTAGCGGGGTAACTGATACGCAGTATTTT. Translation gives CASSSTSGVTDTQYF.

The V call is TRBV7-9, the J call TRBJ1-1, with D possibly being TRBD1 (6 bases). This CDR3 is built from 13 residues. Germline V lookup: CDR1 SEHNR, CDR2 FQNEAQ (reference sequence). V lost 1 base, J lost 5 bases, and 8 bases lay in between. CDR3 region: CASSLDTGTEAFF. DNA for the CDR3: TGTGCCAGCAGCTTAGATACAGGGACTGAAGCTTTCTTT.

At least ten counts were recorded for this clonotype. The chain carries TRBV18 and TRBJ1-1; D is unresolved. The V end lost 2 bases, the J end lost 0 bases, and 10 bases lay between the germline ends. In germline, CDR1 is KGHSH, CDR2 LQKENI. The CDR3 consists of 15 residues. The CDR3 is CASSPEVDLNTEAFF. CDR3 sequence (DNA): TGTGCCAGCTCACCAGAGGTAGACTTGAACACTGAAGCTTTCTTT.

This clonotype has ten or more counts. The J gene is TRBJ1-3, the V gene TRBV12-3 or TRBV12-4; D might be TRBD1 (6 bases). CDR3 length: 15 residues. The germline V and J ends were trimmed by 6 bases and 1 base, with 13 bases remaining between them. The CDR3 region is CASRFTGFSGNTIYF. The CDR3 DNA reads TGTGCCAGCAGATTCACAGGGTTTTCTGGAAACACCATATATTTT.

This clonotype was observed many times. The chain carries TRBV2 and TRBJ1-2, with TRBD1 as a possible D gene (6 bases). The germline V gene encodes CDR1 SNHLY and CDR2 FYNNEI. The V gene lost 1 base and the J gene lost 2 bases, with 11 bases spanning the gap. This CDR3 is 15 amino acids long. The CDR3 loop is CASSEGRGWNYGYTF. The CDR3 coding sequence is TGTGCCAGCAGTGAAGGCAGGGGTTGGAACTATGGCTACACCTTC.

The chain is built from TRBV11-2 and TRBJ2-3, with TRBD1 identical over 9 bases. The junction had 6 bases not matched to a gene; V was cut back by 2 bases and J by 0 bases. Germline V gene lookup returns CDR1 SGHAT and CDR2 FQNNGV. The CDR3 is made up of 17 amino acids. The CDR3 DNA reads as TGTGCCAGCAGCTTAAGGCTGACAGGGGGAAGCACAGATACGCAGTATTTT. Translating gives CASSLRLTGGSTDTQYF.

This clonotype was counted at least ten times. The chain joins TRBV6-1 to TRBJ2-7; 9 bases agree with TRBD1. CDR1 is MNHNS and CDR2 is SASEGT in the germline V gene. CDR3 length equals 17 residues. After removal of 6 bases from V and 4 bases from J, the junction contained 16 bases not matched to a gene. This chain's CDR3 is CASSLANPGQGLYEQYF. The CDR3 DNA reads TGTGCCAGCAGCCTCGCAAATCCGGGACAGGGCTTGTACGAGCAGTACTTC.

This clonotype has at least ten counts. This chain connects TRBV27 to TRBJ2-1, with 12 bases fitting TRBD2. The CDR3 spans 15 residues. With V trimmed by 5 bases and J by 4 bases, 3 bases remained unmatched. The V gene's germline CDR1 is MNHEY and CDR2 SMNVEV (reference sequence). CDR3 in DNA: TGTGCCAGCAGTACGCTAGCGGGAGGGTACAATGAGCAGTTCTTC. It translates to CASSTLAGGYNEQFF.

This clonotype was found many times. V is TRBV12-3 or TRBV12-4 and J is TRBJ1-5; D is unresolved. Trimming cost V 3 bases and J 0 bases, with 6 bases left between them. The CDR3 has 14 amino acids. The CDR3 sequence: CASSFSDSNQPQHF. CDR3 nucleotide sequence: TGTGCCAGCAGTTTCTCTGATAGCAATCAGCCCCAGCATTTT.

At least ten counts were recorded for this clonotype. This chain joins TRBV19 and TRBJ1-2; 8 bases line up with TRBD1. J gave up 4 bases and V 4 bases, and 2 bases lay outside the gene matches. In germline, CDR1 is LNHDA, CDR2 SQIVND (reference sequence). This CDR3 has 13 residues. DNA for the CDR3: TGTGCCAGTAGTAGGGACAGGATCTATGGCTACACCTTC. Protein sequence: CASSRDRIYGYTF.

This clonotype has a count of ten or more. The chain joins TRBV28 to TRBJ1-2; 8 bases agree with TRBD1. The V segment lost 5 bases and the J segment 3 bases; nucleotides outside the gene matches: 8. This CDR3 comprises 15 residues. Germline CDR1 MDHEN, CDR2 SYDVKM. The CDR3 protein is CASSLTGETDYGYTF. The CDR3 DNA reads TGTGCCAGCAGTCTGACAGGGGAAACTGACTATGGCTACACCTTC.